The sequence of this TCR beta chain was determined in a study of T cell responses to AZD1222 COVID-19 vaccine. The study, taken as a whole, reports: Two doses of AZD1222 preceded a rise in Spike-specific TCR breadth and depth.

Repertoires were generated with immunoSEQ multiplex PCR, while TCRdb's copy carries only in-frame clones and drops some. The table lists around 100,000 clones, roughly four fifths of them singletons, with about 9.7% in the top ten. This clone has ten or more counts. Its antigen is not identified. The source material was peripheral blood, sampled on day 0 of AZD1222 vaccination. The receptor comes from an adult in good health.

The CDR3 DNA sequence: TGCGCCAGCAGCCAAGAACAGGGGGGCGGGGAGCTGTTTTTT. Protein product: CASSQEQGGGELFF. J is TRBJ2-2 and V is TRBV4-1, with TRBD1 matching 8 bases. Germline V gives CDR1 MGHRA, CDR2 YSYEKL. V dropped 0 bases and J dropped 7; count of bases not matched to a gene: 1. The CDR3 spans 14 residues.